The following is a TCR beta chain sequence with its context. Its antigen remains unidentified. The data are from a study of shared clonotypes between healthy human individuals. The V gene lost 5 bases and the J gene lost 4 bases, with 12 bases spanning the gap. CDR3 length: 14 amino acids. In germline, CDR1 is SGHTA, CDR2 FQGTGA. Points from the study as a whole: Specimens sampled were limited to blood, with tissue repertoires likely differing. Sharing across four donors was highest in naive CD4 (approximately 5%) and lowest in memory CD8 (roughly 0.4%).

An even split of each subset's genomic DNA across several immunoSEQ plates was performed. The method was immunoSEQ multiplex PCR; TCRdb's version includes in-frame clones alone and lacks a portion of them. The sample holds roughly 380,000 clones, about 96% seen once. The sequence was collected from a young man in good health. The V and J genes are TRBV7-3 and TRBJ2-1; D may be TRBD2 (6 bases). The sample taken for sequencing was memory CD8+ T cells sorted from blood. Subset reported: CD45RO+ cells pooled with CCR7-negative TemRA cells. This CDR3 is CASSLLSGYNEQFF. The DNA of the CDR3 is TGTGCCAGCAGCCTACTTAGCGGTTACAATGAGCAGTTCTTC.